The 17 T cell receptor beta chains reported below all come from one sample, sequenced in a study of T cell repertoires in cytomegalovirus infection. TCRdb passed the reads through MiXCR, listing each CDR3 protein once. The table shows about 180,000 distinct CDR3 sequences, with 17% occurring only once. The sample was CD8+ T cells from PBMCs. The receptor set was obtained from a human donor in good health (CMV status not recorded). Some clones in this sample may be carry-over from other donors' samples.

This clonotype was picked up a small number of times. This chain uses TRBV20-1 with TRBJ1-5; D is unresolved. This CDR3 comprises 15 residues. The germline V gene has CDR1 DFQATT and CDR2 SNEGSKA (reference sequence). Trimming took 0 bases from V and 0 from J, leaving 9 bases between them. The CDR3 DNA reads TGCAGTGCTAGAGATTACGCGGATAGCAATCAGCCCCAGCATTTT. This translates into CSARDYADSNQPQHF.

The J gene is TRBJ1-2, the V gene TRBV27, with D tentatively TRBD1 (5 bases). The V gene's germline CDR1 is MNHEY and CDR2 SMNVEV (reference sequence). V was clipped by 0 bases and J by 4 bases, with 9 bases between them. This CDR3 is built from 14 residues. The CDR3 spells CASSLSRQTYGYTF. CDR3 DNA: TGTGCCAGCAGTTTATCCCGACAGACCTATGGCTACACCTTC.

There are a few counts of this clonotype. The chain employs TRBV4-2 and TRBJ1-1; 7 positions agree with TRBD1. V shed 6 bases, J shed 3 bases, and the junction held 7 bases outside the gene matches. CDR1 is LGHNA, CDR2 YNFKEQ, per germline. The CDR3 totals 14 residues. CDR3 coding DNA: TGTGCCAGCAGTCCTAGACAGGGAGACACTGAAGCTTTCTTT. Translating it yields CASSPRQGDTEAFF.

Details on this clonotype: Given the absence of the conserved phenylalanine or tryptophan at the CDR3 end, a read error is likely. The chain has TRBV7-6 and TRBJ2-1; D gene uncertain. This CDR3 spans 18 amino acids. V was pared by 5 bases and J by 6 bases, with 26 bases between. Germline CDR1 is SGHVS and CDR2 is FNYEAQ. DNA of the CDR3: TGTGCCAGCAGCCCCCGAAGGGAAGGGTACCCTCGGTCCAATGAGCAGTTCTTG. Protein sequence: CASSPRREGYPRSNEQFL.

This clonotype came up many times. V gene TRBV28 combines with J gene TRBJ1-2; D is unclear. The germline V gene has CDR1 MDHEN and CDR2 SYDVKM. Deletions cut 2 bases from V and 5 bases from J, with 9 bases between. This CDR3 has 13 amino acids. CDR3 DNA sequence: TGTGCCAGCAGTTTACGACGTAGTTATGGCTACACCTTC. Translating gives CASSLRRSYGYTF.

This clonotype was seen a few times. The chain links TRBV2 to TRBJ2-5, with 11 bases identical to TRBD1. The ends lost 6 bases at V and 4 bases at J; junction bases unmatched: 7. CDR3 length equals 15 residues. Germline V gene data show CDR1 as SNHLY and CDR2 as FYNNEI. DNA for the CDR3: TGTGCCAGCAGGAGGACAGGGGGCAACGGAGAGACCCAGTACTTC. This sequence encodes CASRRTGGNGETQYF.

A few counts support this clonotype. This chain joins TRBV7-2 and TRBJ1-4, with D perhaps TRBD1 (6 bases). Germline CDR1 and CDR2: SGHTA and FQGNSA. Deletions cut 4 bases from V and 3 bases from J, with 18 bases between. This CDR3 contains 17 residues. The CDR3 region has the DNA TGTGCCAGCAGCTCCAGCCTGGGGGGCGCGGCTAATGAAAAACTGTTTTTT. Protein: CASSSSLGGAANEKLFF.

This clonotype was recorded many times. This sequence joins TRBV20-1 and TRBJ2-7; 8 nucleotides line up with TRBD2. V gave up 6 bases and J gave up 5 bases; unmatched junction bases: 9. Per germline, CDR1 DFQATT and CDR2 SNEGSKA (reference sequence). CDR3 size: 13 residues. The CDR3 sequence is CSARGGLSDEQYF. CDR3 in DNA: TGCAGTGCCCGGGGGGGGCTAAGCGACGAGCAGTACTTC.

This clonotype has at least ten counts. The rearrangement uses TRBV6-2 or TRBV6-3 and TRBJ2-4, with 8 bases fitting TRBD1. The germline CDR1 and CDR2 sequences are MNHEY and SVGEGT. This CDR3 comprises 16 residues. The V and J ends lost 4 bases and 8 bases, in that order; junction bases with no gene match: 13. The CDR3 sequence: CASSSTLDRGDDIQYF. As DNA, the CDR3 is TGTGCCAGCAGTTCCACCCTTGACAGGGGAGATGACATTCAGTACTTC.

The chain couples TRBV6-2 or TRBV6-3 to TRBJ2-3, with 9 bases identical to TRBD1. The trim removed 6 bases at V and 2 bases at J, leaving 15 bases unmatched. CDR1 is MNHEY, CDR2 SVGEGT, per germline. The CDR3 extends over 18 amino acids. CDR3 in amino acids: CASSMADWTGALTDTQYF. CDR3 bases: TGTGCCAGCAGCATGGCCGATTGGACAGGGGCCCTCACAGATACGCAGTATTTT.

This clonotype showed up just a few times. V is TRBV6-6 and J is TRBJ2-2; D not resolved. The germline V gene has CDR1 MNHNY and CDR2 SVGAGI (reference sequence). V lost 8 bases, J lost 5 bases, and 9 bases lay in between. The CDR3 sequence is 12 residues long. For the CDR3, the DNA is TGTGCCAGCCCTCTTATTACCGGGGAGCTGTTTTTT. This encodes CASPLITGELFF.

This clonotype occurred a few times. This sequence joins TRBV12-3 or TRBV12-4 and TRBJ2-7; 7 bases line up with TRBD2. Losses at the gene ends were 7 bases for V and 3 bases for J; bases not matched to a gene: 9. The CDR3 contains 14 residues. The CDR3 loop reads CASMGGDPGYEQYF. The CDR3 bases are TGTGCCAGCATGGGGGGGGACCCCGGCTACGAGCAGTACTTC.

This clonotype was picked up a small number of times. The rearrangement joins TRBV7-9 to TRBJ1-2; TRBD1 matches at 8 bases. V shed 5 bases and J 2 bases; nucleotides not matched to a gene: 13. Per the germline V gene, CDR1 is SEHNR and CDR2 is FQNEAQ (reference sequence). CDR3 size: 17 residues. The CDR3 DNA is TGTGCCAGCAGCCCCCCCCTTTTAGACAGGGGAAACTATGGCTACACCTTC. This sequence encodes CASSPPLLDRGNYGYTF. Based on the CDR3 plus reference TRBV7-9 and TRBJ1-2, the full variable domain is DTGVSQNPRHKITKRGQNVTFRCDPISEHNRLYWYRQTLGQGPEFLTYFQNEAQLEKSRLLSDRFSAERPKGSFSTLEIQRTEQGDSAMYLCASSPPLLDRGNYGYTFGSGTRLTVV.

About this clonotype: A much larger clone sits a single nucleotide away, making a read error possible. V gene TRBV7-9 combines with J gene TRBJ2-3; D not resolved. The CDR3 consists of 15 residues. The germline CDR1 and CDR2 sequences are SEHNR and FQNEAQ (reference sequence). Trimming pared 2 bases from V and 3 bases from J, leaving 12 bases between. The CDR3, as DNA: TGTGCCAGCAGCTTATACGAGGAGAAGACAGATACGCAGTATTTT. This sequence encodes CASSLYEEKTDTQYF.

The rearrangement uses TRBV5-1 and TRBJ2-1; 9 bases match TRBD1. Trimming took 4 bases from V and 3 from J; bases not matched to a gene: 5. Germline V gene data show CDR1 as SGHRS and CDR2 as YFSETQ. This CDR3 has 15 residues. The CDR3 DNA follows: TGCGCCAGCAGCGGGGACAGGGAAAACTACAATGAGCAGTTCTTC. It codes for CASSGDRENYNEQFF. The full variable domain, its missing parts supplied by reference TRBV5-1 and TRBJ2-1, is KAGVTQTPRYLIKTRGQQVTLSCSPISGHRSVSWYQQTPGQGLQFLFEYFSETQRNKGNFPGRFSGRQFSNSRSEMNVSTLELGDSALYLCASSGDRENYNEQFFGPGTRLTVL.

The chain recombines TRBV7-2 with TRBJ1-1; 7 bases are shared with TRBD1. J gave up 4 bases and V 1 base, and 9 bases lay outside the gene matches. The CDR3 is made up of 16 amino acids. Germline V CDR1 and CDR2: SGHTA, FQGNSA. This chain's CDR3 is CASSLEPPGTATEAFF. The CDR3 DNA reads TGTGCCAGCAGCTTAGAACCCCCCGGGACAGCCACTGAAGCTTTCTTT. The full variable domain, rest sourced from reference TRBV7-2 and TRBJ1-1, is GAGVSQSPSNKVTEKGKDVELRCDPISGHTALYWYRQSLGQGLEFLIYFQGNSAPDKSGLPSDRFSAERTGGSVSTLTIQRTQQEDSAVYLCASSLEPPGTATEAFFGQGTRLTVV.

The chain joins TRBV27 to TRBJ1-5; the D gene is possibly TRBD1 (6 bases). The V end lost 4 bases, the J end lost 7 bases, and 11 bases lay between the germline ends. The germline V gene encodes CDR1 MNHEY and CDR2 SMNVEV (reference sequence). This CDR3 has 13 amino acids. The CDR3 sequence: CASSYNREQPQHF. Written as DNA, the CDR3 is TGTGCCAGCAGTTATAACAGGGAGCAGCCCCAGCATTTT.